These 2 T cell receptor beta chains came from one sample sequenced in a study of shared clonotypes between healthy human individuals. The repertoire was sequenced with immunoSEQ multiplex PCR; TCRdb's copy has only in-frame clones and lacks some. The data contain 150,000 to 200,000 clones, 60% to 75% of them singletons. Material for sequencing was memory CD4+ T cells sorted from blood. Stated subset: CD45RA-negative fraction. The receptors stem from a man aged 25 to 40 in good health.

V is TRBV19 and J is TRBJ1-5; D unresolved. With 6 bases removed from V and 11 bases from J, the gap between germline ends came to 11 bases. CDR1 is LNHDA, CDR2 SQIVND, per germline (reference sequence). This CDR3 comprises 11 residues. The CDR3 is CASSAPRSQHF. The CDR3 DNA reads TGTGCCAGTAGCGCCCCGAGATCCCAGCATTTT.

This clone was recorded many times. The rearrangement links TRBV6-5 to TRBJ1-2, with D maybe TRBD1 (6 bases). Germline CDR1 is MNHEY and CDR2 is SVGAGI. The CDR3 has 12 residues. V was pared by 8 bases and J by 8 bases, with 15 bases between. CDR3 residues: CASLGGKGGYTF. CDR3 sequence (DNA): TGTGCCAGCCTAGGGGGTAAGGGAGGCTACACCTTC.